Included here is one T cell receptor beta chain sequence, with context. Its antigen is unknown. Per-nucleotide qualities are absent, and no much larger clonotype sits a single base away. The sample belongs to a study of patients and donors after allogeneic stem cell transplantation (dated by TCRdb to between 2020 and 2021). Library preparation was by RT-PCR. Sequenced using a NextSeq 550. TCRdb trimmed public reads at Q25 via fastp, called clones via MiXCR and kept in-frame beta chains. Identical CDR3 proteins give one entry, which carries the most common genes and DNA. The sample table records more than 150,000 distinct CDR3 sequences; nearly 25% of these occur just once. About 24% of the sample rests with the top ten. From the cysteine through the phenylalanine, the CDR3 covers 12 amino acids. Only CDR3 DNA is held: 36 bases, read in frame from base 1. V and J lose 11 bases and 4 bases, and a span of 14 bases separates them.

The chain uses TRBV12-3 or TRBV12-4 and TRBJ1-1, with the D gene not confidently named. This TCR was sampled from a human donor who was either an allogeneic HSCT recipient or a stem cell or donor lymphocyte infusion donor (not recorded which). It is not recorded whose cells these are; they may come from a transplant donor. The specimen sequenced was blood, either unsorted or a sorted T cell fraction (not recorded which). The DNA sequence reads TGTGCCGCCGGATTGGGGATCACTGAAGCTTTCTTT. Its protein product is CAAGLGITEAFF.